These T cell receptor beta chains were read from a single sample in a study of radiation and T cells in renal cell carcinoma. Libraries were prepared by immunoSEQ multiplex PCR; TCRdb keeps only in-frame clonotypes and omits some of them. The sample has about 130,000 clones; 81% are singletons. The source material was blood, sampled from a patient whose treatment included radiotherapy and nephrectomy. Source of these receptors: a man in his fifties or sixties with renal cell carcinoma. CDR3s include the opening cysteine and the closing phenylalanine or tryptophan. The D gene is left open where the match is weak. Part of the rows lack a size; the others show once, few, many or a class for expanded clones.

J	length	size	D	V	DNA	CDR3
TRBJ1-1	15	NA	NA	TRBV5-1	TGCGCCAGCAGCTTGGTGTTTAGAGGGCGCACTGAAGCTTTCTTT	CASSLVFRGRTEAFF
TRBJ2-1	15	NA	NA	TRBV6-4	TGTGCCAGCAGTGACGGTAGGACCCACTCAAATGAGCAGTTCTTC	CASSDGRTHSNEQFF
TRBJ1-6	16	NA	NA	TRBV27	TGTGCCAGCAGTTTAACCCAGGGCTCCTATAATTCACCCCTCCACTTT	CASSLTQGSYNSPLHF
TRBJ2-1	15	NA	NA	TRBV5-5	TGTGCCAGCAGCCCCAACCGTTATTCCTACAATGAGCAGTTCTTC	CASSPNRYSYNEQFF
TRBJ2-5	17	NA	TRBD2	TRBV7-6	TGTGCCAGCAGCTTCGCGGGGGGGCTGGGTCTACAAGAGACCCAGTACTTC	CASSFAGGLGLQETQYF
TRBJ1-1	11	few	NA	TRBV30	TGTGCCTTTCAGACCGGACGAGAAGCTTTCTTT	CAFQTGREAFF
TRBJ2-7	12	NA	NA	TRBV5-1	TGCGCCAGCAGCTTGGGTGCACACGAGCAGTACTTC	CASSLGAHEQYF
TRBJ2-7	12	NA	NA	TRBV2	TGTGCCAGGGGTCTAGCGTCCCACGAGCAGTACTTC	CARGLASHEQYF
TRBJ1-1	15	NA	TRBD1	TRBV7-2	TGTGCCAGCAGCCCGATAGGGGGGACAGGGGCTGAAGCTTTCTTT	CASSPIGGTGAEAFF
TRBJ1-5	15	NA	NA	TRBV19	TGTGCCAGTATCCAAAGGACGGATAAAAATCAGCCCCAGCATTTT	CASIQRTDKNQPQHF
TRBJ1-2	15	few	NA	TRBV9	TGTGCCAGCAGCGGAATCCGGACTACTAACTATGGCTACACCTTC	CASSGIRTTNYGYTF
TRBJ2-5	15	NA	NA	TRBV9	TGTGCCAGCAGCGTAGAACCCGAGAGTTATGAGACCCAGTACTTC	CASSVEPESYETQYF
TRBJ2-5	13	NA	NA	TRBV27	TGTGCCAGCAGTCCCCGGGGGACTGAGACCCAGTACTTC	CASSPRGTETQYF
TRBJ1-1	13	NA	NA	TRBV9	TGTGCCAGCAGCGCCACTCACAATAACGCGGCTTTCTTT	CASSATHNNAAFF
TRBJ2-7	14	NA	NA	TRBV7-2	TGTGCCAGCAGCTATGGCATCCGGACAGCCGAGCAGTACTTC	CASSYGIRTAEQYF